This T cell receptor (beta chain) was obtained from a study of T cell repertoires in cytomegalovirus infection. Background on the study: In the study, CMV epitopes included recently identified HLA-C-restricted and well-studied HLA-B-restricted ones. Through public TCR beta signatures, both CMV infection and matching HLA type were indicated.

Study results and caveats: Based on cumulative public TCR beta family frequency, carriers of CMV plus the relevant HLA were identified. The study found HLA-C-restricted CMV-specific TCR beta clonotypes dominating the ex vivo response.

Trimming left V 2 bases short and J 1 base short, with 11 bases between. This CDR3 region has 15 residues. Looked up from germline, CDR1 is SEHNR and CDR2 is FQNEAQ (reference sequence). MiXCR, applied by TCRdb to the reads, yields one record per CDR3 protein. Among nearly 700,000 distinct CDR3 sequences, 33% were seen once, and the ten largest hold 15% to 20%. This clonotype was observed many times. The antigen remains undetermined. The receptor comes from a human donor in good health (CMV status not recorded). Some clones in this sample may be carry-over from other donors' samples. V gene TRBV7-9 combines with J gene TRBJ2-5, with TRBD2 as a possible D gene (6 bases). Specimen: cultured PBMCs, collected from culture after CMV antigen stimulation. The CDR3: CASSLSGRPQETQYF. The DNA of the CDR3 is TGTGCCAGCAGCTTATCAGGGAGGCCCCAAGAGACCCAGTACTTC.